This T cell receptor (beta chain) was retrieved from a study of T cells in Graves' hyperthyroidism and ophthalmopathy. Amplified regions were TCR beta CDR3 sequences from RNA transcripts. RT-PCR in the first round (using the HTBI primer set) targeted the TCR CDR3. TCRdb recomputed calls from the multiplex PCR reads with MiXCR, one row per CDR3 protein. The data hold about 570,000 distinct CDR3 sequences, with 13% to 15% observed a single time. The hyperthyroidism patients had all been newly diagnosed, and their disease duration was under 2 months. Their ages ranged from 18 to 65 years. Lactation, pregnancy, other autoimmune disease or uncontrolled infection led to exclusion of patients. PBMCs were collected from a roughly 9.7 ml volume of fresh peripheral blood. The V gene lost 5 bases and the J gene lost 0 bases, with 13 bases spanning the gap. CDR3 length: 15 amino acids.

The chain uses TRBV12-3 or TRBV12-4 and TRBJ1-1, with a possible D match to TRBD1 (5 bases). The sequenced sample consisted of blood. The clonotype was recovered from a woman in her forties with Graves' hyperthyroidism. The CDR3 protein is CASSKPGVMNTEAFF. The CDR3 DNA reads TGTGCCAGCAGTAAGCCGGGGGTCATGAACACTGAAGCTTTCTTT.